The clone carrying this TCR beta chain has ten or more counts. The data originate from a study of blood T cells in healthy people across ages. PCR was performed a second time for about 7 to 12 cycles using a sample-barcoded 5' primer and a J-beta primer mix. TCRdb fed the 5' RACE reads into MiXCR, producing one record per CDR3 protein. The data contain hundreds of thousands of distinct CDR3 sequences, 25% to 35% of them singletons. The CDR3 runs 16 residues. The trim removed 5 bases at V and 3 bases at J, leaving 10 bases unmatched. Germline V CDR1 and CDR2: SGHKS, YYEKEE (reference sequence). The rearrangement joins TRBV5-5 to TRBJ1-1, with 10 bases matching TRBD1. The source of this sequence is a woman older than 75 in good health. The sample was blood. CDR3 sequence (DNA): TGTGCCAGCAGAAGACGGACCGGGACAGGGGACACTGAAGCTTTCTTT. Protein sequence: CASRRRTGTGDTEAFF.